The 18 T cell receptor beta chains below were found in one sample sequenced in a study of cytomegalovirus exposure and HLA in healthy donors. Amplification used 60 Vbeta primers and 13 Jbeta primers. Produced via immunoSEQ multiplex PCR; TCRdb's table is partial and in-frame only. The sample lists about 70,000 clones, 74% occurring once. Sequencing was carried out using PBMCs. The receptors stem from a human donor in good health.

The CDR3 region is CASSGVQAAAYNEQFF. The DNA of the CDR3 is TGCGCCAGCAGTGGGGTTCAAGCGGCAGCCTACAATGAGCAGTTCTTC. The chain uses TRBV10-1 and TRBJ2-1; D perhaps matches TRBD2 (5 bases). The CDR3 length is 16 residues. Germline CDR1 reads WNHNN; CDR2 reads SYGVQD (reference sequence). V was clipped by 4 bases and J by 2 bases, with 15 bases between them.

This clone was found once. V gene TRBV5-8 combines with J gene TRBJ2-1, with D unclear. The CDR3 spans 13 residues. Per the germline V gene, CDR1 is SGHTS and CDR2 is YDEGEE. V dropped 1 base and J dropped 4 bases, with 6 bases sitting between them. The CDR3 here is CASSLSVYNEQFF. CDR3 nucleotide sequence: TGTGCCAGCAGCTTGTCCGTATACAATGAGCAGTTCTTC.

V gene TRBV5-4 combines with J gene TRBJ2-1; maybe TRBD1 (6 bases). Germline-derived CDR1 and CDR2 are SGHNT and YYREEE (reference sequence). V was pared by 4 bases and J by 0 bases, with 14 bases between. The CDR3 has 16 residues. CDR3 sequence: CASSPAGQNSYNEQFF. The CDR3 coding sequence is TGTGCCAGCAGCCCCGCCGGACAGAACTCCTACAATGAGCAGTTCTTC.

Written as DNA, the CDR3 is TGCAGCGTTGTCGGGGAGCCAACTAATGAAAAACTGTTTTTT. It yields the protein CSVVGEPTNEKLFF. The chain links TRBV29-1 to TRBJ1-4; D uncertain. This CDR3 is built from 14 residues. CDR1 is SQVTM and CDR2 is ANQGSEA in the germline V gene. Deletions cut 4 bases from V and 0 bases from J, with 9 bases between.

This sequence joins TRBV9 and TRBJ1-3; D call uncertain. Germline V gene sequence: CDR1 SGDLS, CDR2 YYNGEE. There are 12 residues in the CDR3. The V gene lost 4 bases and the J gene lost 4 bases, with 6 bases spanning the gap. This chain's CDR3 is CASSPGGNTIYF. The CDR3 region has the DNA TGTGCCAGCAGCCCGGGGGGAAACACCATATATTTT.

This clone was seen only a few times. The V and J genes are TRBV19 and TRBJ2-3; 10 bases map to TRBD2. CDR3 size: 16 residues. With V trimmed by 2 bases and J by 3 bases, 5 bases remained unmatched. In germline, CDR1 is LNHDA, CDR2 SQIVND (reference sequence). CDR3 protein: CASSIRSGRVTDTQYF. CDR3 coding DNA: TGTGCCAGTAGTATAAGAAGCGGGAGGGTTACAGATACGCAGTATTTT.

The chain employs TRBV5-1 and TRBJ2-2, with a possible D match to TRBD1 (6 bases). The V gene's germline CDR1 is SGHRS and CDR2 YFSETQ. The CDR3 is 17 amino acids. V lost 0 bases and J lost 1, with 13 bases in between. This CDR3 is CASSLVPGTWNTGELFF. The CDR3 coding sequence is TGCGCCAGCAGCTTGGTTCCCGGGACATGGAACACCGGGGAGCTGTTTTTT.

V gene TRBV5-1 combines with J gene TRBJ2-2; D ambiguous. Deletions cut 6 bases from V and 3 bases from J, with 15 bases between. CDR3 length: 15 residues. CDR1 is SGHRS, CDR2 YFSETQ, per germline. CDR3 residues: CASTLSSGYTGELFF. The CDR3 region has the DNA TGCGCCAGCACCCTCTCTTCGGGTTACACCGGGGAGCTGTTTTTT.

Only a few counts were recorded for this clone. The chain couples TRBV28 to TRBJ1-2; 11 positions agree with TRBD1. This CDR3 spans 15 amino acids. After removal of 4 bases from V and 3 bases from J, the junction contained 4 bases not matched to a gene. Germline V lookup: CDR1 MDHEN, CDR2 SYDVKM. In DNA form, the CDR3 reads TGTGCCAGCAGTTCCCGGGACAGGGGGGACTATGGCTACACCTTC. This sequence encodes CASSSRDRGDYGYTF.

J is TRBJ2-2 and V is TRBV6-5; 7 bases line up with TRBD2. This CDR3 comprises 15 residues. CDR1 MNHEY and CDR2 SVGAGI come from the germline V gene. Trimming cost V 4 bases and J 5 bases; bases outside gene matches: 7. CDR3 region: CASSSLAAFTGELFF. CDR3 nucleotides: TGTGCCAGCAGTTCCCTAGCGGCCTTTACCGGGGAGCTGTTTTTT.

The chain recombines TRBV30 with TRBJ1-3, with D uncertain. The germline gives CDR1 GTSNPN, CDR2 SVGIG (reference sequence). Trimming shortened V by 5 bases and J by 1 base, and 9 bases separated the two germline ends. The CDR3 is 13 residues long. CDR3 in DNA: TGTGCCTGGCTAGAGTCTTCTGGAAACACCATATATTTT. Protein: CAWLESSGNTIYF.

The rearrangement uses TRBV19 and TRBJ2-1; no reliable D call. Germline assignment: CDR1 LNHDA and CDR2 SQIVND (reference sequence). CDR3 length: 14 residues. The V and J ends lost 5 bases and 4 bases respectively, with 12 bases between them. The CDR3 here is CASSPDPGYNEQFF. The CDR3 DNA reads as TGTGCCAGTAGTCCCGATCCCGGGTACAATGAGCAGTTCTTC.

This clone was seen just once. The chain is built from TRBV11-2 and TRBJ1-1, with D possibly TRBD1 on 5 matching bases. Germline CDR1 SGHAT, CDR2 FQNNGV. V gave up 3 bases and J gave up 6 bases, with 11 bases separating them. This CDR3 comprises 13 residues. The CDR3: CASSFAGRAEAFF. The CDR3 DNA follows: TGTGCCAGCAGCTTTGCGGGGCGGGCTGAAGCTTTCTTT.

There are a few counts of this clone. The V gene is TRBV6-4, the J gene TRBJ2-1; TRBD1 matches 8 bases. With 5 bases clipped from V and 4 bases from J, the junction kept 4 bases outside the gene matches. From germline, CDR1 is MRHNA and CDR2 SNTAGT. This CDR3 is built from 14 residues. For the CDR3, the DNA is TGTGCCAGCAGTTCGGACAGGGAATACAATGAGCAGTTCTTC. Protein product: CASSSDREYNEQFF.

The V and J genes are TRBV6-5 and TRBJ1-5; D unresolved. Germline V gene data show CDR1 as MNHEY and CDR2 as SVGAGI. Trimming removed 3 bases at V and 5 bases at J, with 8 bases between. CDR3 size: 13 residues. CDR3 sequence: CASSYSADQPQHF. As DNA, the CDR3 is TGTGCCAGCAGTTATTCGGCGGATCAGCCCCAGCATTTT.

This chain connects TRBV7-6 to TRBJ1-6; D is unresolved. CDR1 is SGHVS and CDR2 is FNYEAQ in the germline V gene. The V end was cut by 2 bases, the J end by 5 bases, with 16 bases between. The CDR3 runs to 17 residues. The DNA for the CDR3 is TGTGCCAGCAGCTTACGTTCTGGGCGGGTCGATAATTCACCCCTCCACTTT. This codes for CASSLRSGRVDNSPLHF.

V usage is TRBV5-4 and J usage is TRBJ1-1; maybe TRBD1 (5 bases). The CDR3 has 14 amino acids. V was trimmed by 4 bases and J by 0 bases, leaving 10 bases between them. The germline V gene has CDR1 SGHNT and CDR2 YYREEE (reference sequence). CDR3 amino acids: CASSGRTLNTEAFF. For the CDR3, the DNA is TGTGCCAGCAGCGGACGGACACTGAACACTGAAGCTTTCTTT.

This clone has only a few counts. The CDR3 sequence: CASSPPRGSTNEKLFF. Written as DNA, the CDR3 is TGTGCCAGCAGCCCCCCCAGGGGATCAACTAATGAAAAACTGTTTTTT. The chain recombines TRBV7-9 with TRBJ1-4, with a tentative D call TRBD1 (6 bases). This CDR3 is built from 16 residues. Germline V gives CDR1 SEHNR, CDR2 FQNEAQ (reference sequence). Deletions cut 5 bases from V and 0 bases from J, with 13 bases between. The full variable domain, completed using reference TRBV7-9 and TRBJ1-4, is DTGVSQNPRHKITKRGQNVTFRCDPISEHNRLYWYRQTLGQGPEFLTYFQNEAQLEKSRLLSDRFSAERPKGSFSTLEIQRTEQGDSAMYLCASSPPRGSTNEKLFFGSGTQLSVL.